This passage covers 32 T cell receptor beta chains from one sample sequenced in a study of blood T cell repertoires in COVID-19. Profiling relied on immunoSEQ multiplex PCR, and the TCRdb table lists in-frame clones only, not all of them. Of 250,000 or so clones listed, 70% to 90% are singletons. Sequenced: PBMCs or T cells enriched from blood (not recorded which). The receptors were sampled from a woman between 45 and 60 years old who had recovered from COVID-19.

The chain recombines TRBV9 with TRBJ1-2; maybe TRBD1 (5 bases). Germline assignment: CDR1 SGDLS and CDR2 YYNGEE. This CDR3 comprises 12 residues. V was clipped by 3 bases and J by 8 bases, with 11 bases between them. CDR3 nucleotides: TGTGCCAGCAGCGCCGACAGTTGGGGCTACACCTTC. This sequence encodes CASSADSWGYTF.

This clone has just one count. The chain links TRBV14 to TRBJ2-3; perhaps TRBD2 as D (6 bases). V lost 1 base to trimming and J lost 8 bases, with 7 bases between them. This CDR3 has 12 amino acids. Germline V CDR1 and CDR2: SGHDN, FVKESK. CDR3 DNA sequence: TGTGCCAGCAGCCAAGGGCGGGGTACGCAGTATTTT. This encodes CASSQGRGTQYF.

CDR3 residues: CASSSPGGSSMTQYF. CDR3 DNA sequence: TGTGCCAGCAGTTCTCCAGGGGGCTCGTCCATGACCCAGTACTTC. This rearrangement joins TRBV3-1 (or the pseudogene TRBV3-2) to TRBJ2-5; 8 bases are shared with TRBD1. Germline trimming cut 6 bases from V and 7 bases from J; bases unmatched to any gene: 13. CDR1 and CDR2 from the germline V gene are LGHDT and YNNKEL (reference sequence). The CDR3 sequence is 15 residues long.

The chain is built from TRBV7-8 and TRBJ1-6, with 9 bases identical to TRBD1. The CDR3 extends over 16 amino acids. V trimming: 0 bases; J trimming: 8 bases; junction bases outside the gene matches: 5. Germline V gene lookup returns CDR1 SGHVS and CDR2 FQNEAQ. CDR3 nucleotides: TGTGCCAGCAGCTTAGCTGGACAGGGGACAGATTCACCCCTCCACTTT. Its protein product is CASSLAGQGTDSPLHF.

In its sample, this clone was seen once. The V gene is TRBV2, the J gene TRBJ2-7; 12 positions match TRBD2. V lost 8 bases, J lost 4 bases, and 3 bases stayed unmatched. Germline CDR1 reads SNHLY; CDR2 reads FYNNEI. The CDR3 is 13 amino acids. This CDR3 is CASRTSGIYEQYF. In DNA form, the CDR3 reads TGTGCCAGCCGGACTAGCGGGATTTACGAGCAGTACTTC.

The J gene is TRBJ1-1, the V gene TRBV7-9; no definite D call. This CDR3 contains 13 residues. CDR1 SEHNR and CDR2 FQNEAQ come from the germline V gene (reference sequence). The V end was cut by 5 bases, the J end by 1 base, with 8 bases between. The CDR3 DNA follows: TGTGCCAGCAGCCCGCGGGAGAACACTGAAGCTTTCTTT. Its translation is CASSPRENTEAFF.

The J gene is TRBJ2-5, the V gene TRBV19; 7 bases line up with TRBD1. The V gene's germline CDR1 is LNHDA and CDR2 SQIVND (reference sequence). The junction had 8 bases not matched to a gene; V was cut back by 6 bases and J by 7 bases. The CDR3 is 13 amino acids. The CDR3 sequence is CASSPGQDGTQYF. In DNA form, the CDR3 reads TGTGCCAGTAGCCCCGGACAGGACGGGACCCAGTACTTC. The whole variable domain, remainder taken from reference TRBV19 and TRBJ2-5, is DGGITQSPKYLFRKEGQNVTLSCEQNLNHDAMYWYRQDPGQGLRLIYYSQIVNDFQKGDIAEGYSVSREKKESFPLTVTSAQKNPTAFYLCASSPGQDGTQYFGPGTRLLVL.

The rearrangement uses TRBV3-1 (or the pseudogene TRBV3-2) and TRBJ1-1; possibly TRBD1 for D (5 bases). V lost 0 bases and J lost 1, with 12 bases in between. The CDR3 loop spans 16 amino acids. CDR1 is LGHDT, CDR2 YNNKEL, per germline (reference sequence). The chain's CDR3 is CASSQERSGRNTEAFF. The CDR3 nucleotides read TGTGCCAGCAGCCAAGAGCGCTCAGGGCGGAACACTGAAGCTTTCTTT.

The rearrangement joins TRBV20-1 to TRBJ2-3, with D tentatively TRBD2 (6 bases). Germline CDR1 is DFQATT and CDR2 is SNEGSKA (reference sequence). V lost 3 bases to trimming and J lost 5 bases, with 15 bases between them. The CDR3 length is 14 residues. The CDR3 DNA reads TGCAGTGCTAGTGTGGGGGAGGCAATAGATACGCAGTATTTT. Translating gives CSASVGEAIDTQYF.

CDR3 sequence reads: CASRRTGDNQPQHF. CDR3 nucleotide sequence: TGTGCCAGCAGGAGGACAGGGGATAATCAGCCCCAGCATTTT. This chain joins TRBV6-5 and TRBJ1-5, with 9 bases that match TRBD1. Trimming cost V 6 bases and J 4 bases; bases outside gene matches: 4. CDR1 and CDR2 (germline): MNHEY, SVGAGI. The CDR3 is made up of 14 amino acids.

The chain joins TRBV6-2 or TRBV6-3 to TRBJ2-5; D ambiguous. The CDR3 consists of 11 residues. Looked up from germline, CDR1 is MNHEY and CDR2 is SVGEGT. The ends were cut back, 2 bases at V and 5 bases at J, with 3 bases in the middle. CDR3 bases: TGTGCCAGCAGTTACGCGGAGACCCAGTACTTC. Its protein is CASSYAETQYF.

To note about this clone: At one boundary the junction diverges from the germline segment, which might be a read error. The chain is built from TRBV7-7 and TRBJ2-7, with TRBD2 identical over 16 bases. The CDR3 totals 15 residues. Per germline, CDR1 SSHAT and CDR2 FNYEAQ (reference sequence). CDR3 DNA: TGTGCTAGCAGAGGGACTAGCGGGAGGGCCAACGAGCAGTACTTC. It codes for CASRGTSGRANEQYF. The whole variable domain, filled in from reference TRBV7-7 and TRBJ2-7, reads GAGVSQSPRYKVTKRGQDVTLRCDPISSHATLYWYQQALGQGPEFLTYFNYEAQPDKSGLPSDRFSAERPEGSISTLTIQRTEQRDSAMYRCASRGTSGRANEQYFGPGTRLTVT.

V is TRBV7-2 and J is TRBJ2-1; 13 bases line up with TRBD2. Germline trimming cut 1 base from V and 9 bases from J; bases unmatched to any gene: 9. Germline V gives CDR1 SGHTA, CDR2 FQGNSA. The CDR3 runs to 17 residues. Written as DNA, the CDR3 is TGTGCCAGCAGCTTAGACGGGGTACTAGCGGGAGGGACTGAGCAGTTCTTC. Encoded protein: CASSLDGVLAGGTEQFF. Supplemented by reference TRBV7-2 and TRBJ2-1, the full variable domain reads GAGVSQSPSNKVTEKGKDVELRCDPISGHTALYWYRQSLGQGLEFLIYFQGNSAPDKSGLPSDRFSAERTGGSVSTLTIQRTQQEDSAVYLCASSLDGVLAGGTEQFFGPGTRLTVL.

The V gene is TRBV7-2, the J gene TRBJ2-7, with 8 bases lining up with TRBD2. The CDR3 sequence is 14 residues long. V lost 1 base and J lost 4; bases outside the gene matches: 3. Germline CDR1 SGHTA, CDR2 FQGNSA. This chain's CDR3 is CASSLDGGRYEQYF. Written as DNA, the CDR3 is TGTGCCAGCAGCTTAGATGGCGGGAGGTACGAGCAGTACTTC.

This chain joins TRBV5-6 and TRBJ1-3; possibly TRBD1 for D (5 bases). Germline-derived CDR1 and CDR2 are SGHDT and YYEEEE. The V end lost 0 bases, the J end lost 2 bases, and 12 bases lay between the germline ends. This CDR3 is 16 amino acids long. The CDR3 loop reads CASSLVLEGPGNTIYF. In nucleotides, the CDR3 is TGTGCCAGCAGCTTGGTCCTGGAGGGGCCTGGAAACACCATATATTTT.

The J gene is TRBJ1-1, the V gene TRBV27, with a weak D call TRBD1 (6 bases). The CDR3 consists of 15 residues. Looked up from germline, CDR1 is MNHEY and CDR2 is SMNVEV (reference sequence). V lost 4 bases and J lost 5, with 17 bases in between. CDR3 DNA: TGTGCCAGCAGTTCACTCGCGGGGGCCCGGACTGAAGCTTTCTTT. Protein: CASSSLAGARTEAFF.

The rearrangement uses TRBV5-1 and TRBJ2-6; 8 bases are shared with TRBD1. CDR3 size: 17 residues. V trimming: 0 bases; J trimming: 2 bases; junction bases outside the gene matches: 4. Per the germline V gene, CDR1 is SGHRS and CDR2 is YFSETQ. CDR3 sequence reads: CASSLAGQGTGANVLTF. The CDR3 nucleotides are TGCGCCAGCAGCTTGGCTGGACAGGGCACTGGGGCCAACGTCCTGACTTTC.

Turning to this clone: Additional DNA sequences in this sample encode the identical CDR3. The gene calls are TRBV18 and TRBJ1-5, with 7 positions matching TRBD1. The V and J ends lost 3 bases and 5 bases, in that order; junction bases with no gene match: 1. This CDR3 region has 13 residues. Germline loops: CDR1 KGHSH, CDR2 LQKENI. CDR3 in amino acids: CASSPQGDQPQHF. CDR3 in DNA: TGTGCCAGCTCACCGCAGGGGGATCAGCCCCAGCATTTT.

The V gene is TRBV27, the J gene TRBJ1-6; 9 bases map to TRBD1. V dropped 7 bases and J dropped 7; count of bases not matched to a gene: 11. CDR1 is MNHEY and CDR2 is SMNVEV in the germline V gene (reference sequence). This CDR3 region has 16 residues. CDR3 protein: CASTTPGQGGNSPLHF. In DNA, the CDR3 is TGTGCCAGCACCACCCCGGGACAGGGAGGGAATTCACCCCTCCACTTT.

This chain uses TRBV20-1 with TRBJ1-1; 7 positions agree with TRBD1. The junction had 2 bases not matched to a gene; V was cut back by 3 bases and J by 7 bases. This CDR3 has 11 amino acids. Germline V gives CDR1 DFQATT, CDR2 SNEGSKA (reference sequence). The CDR3 region has the DNA TGCAGTGCTAGTAACAGGGGTGAAGCTTTCTTT. Protein product: CSASNRGEAFF.

This chain links TRBV12-5 with TRBJ2-3; possible D gene TRBD2, 7 bases. This CDR3 is built from 12 residues. V was trimmed by 8 bases and J by 15 bases, leaving 21 bases between them. Per the germline V gene, CDR1 is LGHNT and CDR2 is FRNRAP. As DNA, the CDR3 is TGTGCTAGTTCCCCCTCGGGGGGCGCCCGCTATTTT. Its translation is CASSPSGGARYF. The full variable domain, rest sourced from reference TRBV12-5 and TRBJ2-3, is DARVTQTPRHKVTEMGQEVTMRCQPILGHNTVFWYRQTMMQGLELLAYFRNRAPLDDSGMPKDRFSAEMPDATLATLKIQPSEPRDSAVYFCASSPSGGARYFGPGTRLTVL.

In its sample, this clone was seen a few times. This chain connects TRBV5-1 to TRBJ2-7; 12 positions agree with TRBD2. The CDR3 is made up of 16 amino acids. Germline loops: CDR1 SGHRS, CDR2 YFSETQ. The junction had 13 bases not matched to a gene; V was cut back by 7 bases and J by 5 bases. The CDR3 is CASAGGLAGIFDEQYF. The CDR3, as DNA: TGCGCCAGCGCCGGAGGACTAGCGGGAATTTTCGACGAGCAGTACTTC.

V is TRBV29-1 and J is TRBJ2-7, with TRBD1 identical over 7 bases. CDR3 length: 15 residues. The germline gives CDR1 SQVTM, CDR2 ANQGSEA. V gave up 4 bases and J gave up 2 bases; unmatched junction bases: 11. CDR3 bases: TGCAGCGTTGTATCCGGGACAGCGCGAACCTACGAGCAGTACTTC. It encodes CSVVSGTARTYEQYF.

The chain is built from TRBV27 and TRBJ2-1; 10 bases are shared with TRBD2. This CDR3 region has 15 residues. V dropped 5 bases and J dropped 7; count of bases not matched to a gene: 8. From germline, CDR1 is MNHEY and CDR2 SMNVEV (reference sequence). The CDR3 loop reads CASSPVAGGFNEQFF. In nucleotides, the CDR3 is TGTGCCAGCAGTCCAGTAGCGGGAGGTTTTAATGAGCAGTTCTTC.

This rearrangement joins TRBV30 to TRBJ2-3, with 9 bases fitting TRBD2. Trimming at V came to 6 bases and at J to 3 bases, leaving 4 bases not matched to a gene. The CDR3 consists of 13 residues. Germline V gives CDR1 GTSNPN, CDR2 SVGIG (reference sequence). In DNA, the CDR3 is TGTGCCTGTAGCGGGAGCCGAACAGATACGCAGTATTTT. Translation gives CACSGSRTDTQYF.

The J gene is TRBJ2-3, the V gene TRBV28; TRBD2 agrees at 7 bases. Germline V gives CDR1 MDHEN, CDR2 SYDVKM. Losses at the gene ends were 2 bases for V and 2 bases for J; bases not matched to a gene: 1. The CDR3 extends over 14 amino acids. The CDR3 bases are TGTGCCAGCAGTTTAGCGGGAGACACAGATACGCAGTATTTT. Translated, it gives CASSLAGDTDTQYF. Drawing the rest from reference TRBV28 and TRBJ2-3, the complete variable domain is DVKVTQSSRYLVKRTGEKVFLECVQDMDHENMFWYRQDPGLGLRLIYFSYDVKMKEKGDIPEGYSVSREKKERFSLILESASTNQTSMYLCASSLAGDTDTQYFGPGTRLTVL.

This clone was seen a handful of times. The gene calls are TRBV10-3 and TRBJ2-7; 10 bases fit TRBD2. Germline V lookup: CDR1 ENHRY, CDR2 SYGVKD. The CDR3 spans 14 residues. Unmatched junction bases numbered 8, after V lost 6 bases and J lost 6 bases. CDR3 nucleotides: TGTGCCATCAGAGGGGTAGCGGGAGGCTCCGAGCAGTACTTC. Residues: CAIRGVAGGSEQYF.

This clone has just one count. This chain connects TRBV3-1 (or the pseudogene TRBV3-2) to TRBJ2-1; 8 nucleotides line up with TRBD1. With 4 bases clipped from V and 4 bases from J, the junction kept 6 bases outside the gene matches. The CDR3 consists of 15 residues. Germline values: CDR1 LGHDT, CDR2 YNNKEL (reference sequence). CDR3: CASSPRQGYYNEQFF. The CDR3 DNA follows: TGTGCCAGCAGCCCTCGACAGGGGTATTACAATGAGCAGTTCTTC.

The J gene is TRBJ2-7, the V gene TRBV4-1; the match to TRBD2 covers 9 bases. Germline CDR1 MGHRA, CDR2 YSYEKL. The junction had 13 bases not matched to a gene; V was cut back by 6 bases and J by 4 bases. The length of the CDR3 is 16 residues. The CDR3 DNA is TGCGCCAGCAGGGGCCCTGAGACTAGCGGTAAATACGAGCAGTACTTC. Translating gives CASRGPETSGKYEQYF.

This clone was detected only a few times. The germline gene is not matched at one end of the junction; a read error may be the cause. The chain recombines TRBV5-1 with TRBJ1-1; 7 positions match TRBD1. Germline V gives CDR1 SGHRS, CDR2 YFSETQ. The CDR3 length is 15 residues. CDR3 nucleotides: TGCGCCAGCAGCTTGGATGGGACAGCCGAACGCCGATCCCCCTTT. Protein product: CASSLDGTAERRSPF.

The V and J genes are TRBV10-3 and TRBJ2-2, with D perhaps TRBD2 (5 bases). CDR3 length equals 15 residues. Germline values: CDR1 ENHRY, CDR2 SYGVKD. V gave up 8 bases and J gave up 0 bases, with 13 bases separating them. The CDR3 reads CAIARGGANTGELFF. In DNA, the CDR3 is TGTGCCATCGCCCGGGGTGGGGCGAACACCGGGGAGCTGTTTTTT.

The chain joins TRBV5-1 to TRBJ2-2; D is perhaps TRBD1 (6 bases). The CDR3 has 16 residues. Per germline, CDR1 SGHRS and CDR2 YFSETQ. The germline V and J ends were trimmed by 0 bases and 1 base, with 10 bases remaining between them. DNA for the CDR3: TGCGCCAGCAGCTTGGTGGGGGCCTTGAACACCGGGGAGCTGTTTTTT. The encoded protein is CASSLVGALNTGELFF.